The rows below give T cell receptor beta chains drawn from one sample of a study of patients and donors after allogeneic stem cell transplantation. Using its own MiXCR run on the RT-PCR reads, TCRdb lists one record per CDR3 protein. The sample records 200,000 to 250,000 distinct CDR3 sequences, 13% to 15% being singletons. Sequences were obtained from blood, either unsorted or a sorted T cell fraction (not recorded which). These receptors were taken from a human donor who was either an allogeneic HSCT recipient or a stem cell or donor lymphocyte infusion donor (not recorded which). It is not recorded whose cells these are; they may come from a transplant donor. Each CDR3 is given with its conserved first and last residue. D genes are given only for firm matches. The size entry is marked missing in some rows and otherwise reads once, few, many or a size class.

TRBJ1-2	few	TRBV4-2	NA	TGTGCCAGCAGCCAAGGCAATCCCGACTTGGACTATGGCTACACCTTC	CASSQGNPDLDYGYTF
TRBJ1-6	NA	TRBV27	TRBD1	TGTGCCAGCAGTTTATCCAGGGGGCGCGATTCACCCCTCCACTTT	CASSLSRGRDSPLHF
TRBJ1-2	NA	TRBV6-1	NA	TGTGCCAGCAGCACCGGGTCAGGTTATGGCTACACCTTC	CASSTGSGYGYTF
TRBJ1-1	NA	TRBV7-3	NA	TGTGCCAGCAGCCTGACAGATACGAACGCTGAAGCTTTCTTT	CASSLTDTNAEAFF
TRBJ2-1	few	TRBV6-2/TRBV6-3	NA	TGTGCCAGCAGACAGTATGGCCGAGGGGGATCCTATAATGAGCAGTTCTTC	CASRQYGRGGSYNEQFF
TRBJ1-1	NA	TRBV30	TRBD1	TGTGCCTGGAGTGCAGGACAGGCTAACACTGAAGCTTTCTTT	CAWSAGQANTEAFF
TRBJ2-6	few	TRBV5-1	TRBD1	TGCGCCAGCAGCTTAAGGGGGCGTGTGGCTGGGGCCAACGTCCTGACTTTC	CASSLRGRVAGANVLTF
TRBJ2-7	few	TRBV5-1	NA	TGCGCCAGCAGCTTGGGACGGGGTCGCTACGAGCAGTACTTC	CASSLGRGRYEQYF
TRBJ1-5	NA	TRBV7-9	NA	TGTGCCAGCAGCCCGGGACACTTTAGCAATCAGCCCCAGCATTTT	CASSPGHFSNQPQHF
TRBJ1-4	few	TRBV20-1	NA	TGCAGTGCTCCGACAGAGGGTAATGAAAAACTGTTTTTT	CSAPTEGNEKLFF
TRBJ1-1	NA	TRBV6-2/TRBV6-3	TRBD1	TGTGCCAGCAGTTACAGAGACAGGGGTGGCACTGAAGCTTTCTTT	CASSYRDRGGTEAFF
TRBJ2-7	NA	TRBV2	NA	TGTGCCAGCAGCGATCAGGGACGGCGCCGAGGGTCCTACGAGCAGTACTTC	CASSDQGRRRGSYEQYF
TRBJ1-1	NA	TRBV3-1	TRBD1	TGTGCCAGCATGATCCTGACAGGGACGGGGAACAATGAAGCTTTCTTT	CASMILTGTGNNEAFF
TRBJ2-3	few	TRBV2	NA	TGTGCCAGCAGCCGACTAGGGGTTACAGATACGCAGTATTTT	CASSRLGVTDTQYF
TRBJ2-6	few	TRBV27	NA	TGTGCCAGCAGTCCCCCGACTAAAGCGATGGGGGCCAACGTCCTGACTTTC	CASSPPTKAMGANVLTF
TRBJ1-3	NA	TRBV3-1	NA	TGTGCCAGCAGCCAGCCAAGGGGAGATGGAAACACCATATATTTT	CASSQPRGDGNTIYF
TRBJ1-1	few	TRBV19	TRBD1	TGTGCCAGTAGTCGCATCCCACGGGACAGGAACACTGAAGCTTTCTTT	CASSRIPRDRNTEAFF
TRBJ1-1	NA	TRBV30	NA	TGTGCCTGGAGTGTACCAGTGGGAGGGATCCCGAACACTGAAGCTTTCTTT	CAWSVPVGGIPNTEAFF
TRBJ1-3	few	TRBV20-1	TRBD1	TGCAGTGCTCGGGTCCAGGGGGGCATTGGAAACACCATATATTTT	CSARVQGGIGNTIYF
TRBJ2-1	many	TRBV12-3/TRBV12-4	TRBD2	TGTGCCAGCAGTTTAGCGGGAGGGATTACCAATGAGCAGTTCTTC	CASSLAGGITNEQFF
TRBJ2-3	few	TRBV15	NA	TGTGCCACCAGCAGATCGTTGAGGGGAGATACGCAGTATTTT	CATSRSLRGDTQYF
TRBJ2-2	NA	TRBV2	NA	TGTGCCAGCAAGGCGTGGGAAACCGGGGAGCTGTTTTTT	CASKAWETGELFF
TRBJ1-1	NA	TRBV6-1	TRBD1	TGTGCCAGCCTTAGGACAGGGAGGATCTTGAACACTGAAGCTTTCTTT	CASLRTGRILNTEAFF